This T cell receptor beta chain derives from a study of beta chain features in type 1 diabetes. Study-wide points: People with Type 1 diabetes carried modestly yet significantly shorter TCRB CDR3s in all four CD4+ subsets.

What was sequenced were expressed TCRB transcripts, since all of the isolated RNA had been reverse transcribed. Data came from immunoSEQ multiplex PCR; TCRdb stores just in-frame clones and leaves some out. This sample has about 190,000 clones, with about 7.9% found just once. The table lists this clone with a few counts. Its target is unknown. V dropped 5 bases and J dropped 13 bases, with 23 bases sitting between them. The CDR3 has 14 amino acids. Germline lookup yields CDR1 SGHTA and CDR2 FQGNSA. The receptor's source is a man aged 18 to 30 with type 1 diabetes. Source material: central memory CD4+ T cells from blood. This chain uses TRBV7-2 with TRBJ1-2; TRBD1 is a possible D gene (5 bases). CDR3 DNA: TGTGCCAGCAGCGCTCGACAGCGTGCTATGGAGCGCACCTTC. This translates into CASSARQRAMERTF. Filled out from reference TRBV7-2 and TRBJ1-2, the complete variable domain reads GAGVSQSPSNKVTEKGKDVELRCDPISGHTALYWYRQSLGQGLEFLIYFQGNSAPDKSGLPSDRFSAERTGGSVSTLTIQRTQQEDSAVYLCASSARQRAMERTFGSGTRLTVV.